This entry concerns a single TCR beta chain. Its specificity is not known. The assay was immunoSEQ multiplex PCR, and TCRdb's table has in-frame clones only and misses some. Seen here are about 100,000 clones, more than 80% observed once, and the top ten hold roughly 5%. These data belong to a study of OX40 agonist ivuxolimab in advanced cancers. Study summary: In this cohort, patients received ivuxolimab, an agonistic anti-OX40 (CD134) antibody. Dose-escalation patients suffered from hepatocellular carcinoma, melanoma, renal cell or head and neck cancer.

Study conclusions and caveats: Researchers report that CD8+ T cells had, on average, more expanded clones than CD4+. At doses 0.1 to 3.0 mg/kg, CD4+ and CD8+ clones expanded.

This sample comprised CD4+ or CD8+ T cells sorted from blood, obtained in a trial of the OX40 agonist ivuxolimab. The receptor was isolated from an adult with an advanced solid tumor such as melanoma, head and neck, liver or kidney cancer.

The chain's CDR3 is CASSFPLAGRTGELFF. Written as DNA, the CDR3 is TGTGCCAGCAGCTTCCCCCTGGCAGGGCGGACCGGGGAGCTGTTTTTT. The gene calls are TRBV5-6 and TRBJ2-2; possibly TRBD1 for D (5 bases). CDR1 SGHDT and CDR2 YYEEEE come from the germline V gene. This CDR3 is built from 16 residues. Trimming removed 2 bases at V and 5 bases at J, with 16 bases between.